Below, 9 T cell receptor beta chains from the same sample are listed, as sequenced in a study of shared clonotypes between healthy human individuals. TCRdb's table, derived via immunoSEQ multiplex PCR, lists solely in-frame clones and lacks some. The data contain hundreds of thousands of clones, less than 80% of them singletons. The source material was memory CD4+ T cells sorted from blood. The sample's subset: CD45RA-negative fraction. The receptors originated from a woman in her twenties or thirties in good health.

The chain couples TRBV18 to TRBJ2-3; D is possibly TRBD1 (6 bases). In germline, CDR1 is KGHSH, CDR2 LQKENI. V was trimmed by 3 bases and J by 7 bases, leaving 17 bases between them. The CDR3 extends over 15 amino acids. For the CDR3, the DNA is TGTGCCAGCTCACCGGAGCAGGGGAAGGGGTATACGCAGTATTTT. It yields the protein CASSPEQGKGYTQYF.

The J gene is TRBJ1-2, the V gene TRBV5-4, with 10 positions matching TRBD1. CDR3 size: 13 residues. CDR1 SGHNT and CDR2 YYREEE come from the germline V gene (reference sequence). The trim removed 5 bases at V and 8 bases at J, leaving 6 bases unmatched. The CDR3 loop reads CASSWDRGKGYTF. DNA for the CDR3: TGTGCCAGCAGTTGGGACAGGGGTAAGGGCTACACCTTC.

This clone has more than one count but fewer than ten. This sequence joins TRBV7-9 and TRBJ2-5, with a tentative D call TRBD2 (5 bases). From germline, CDR1 is SEHNR and CDR2 FQNEAQ (reference sequence). CDR3 length: 15 amino acids. Trimming removed 1 base at V and 4 bases at J, with 13 bases between. CDR3 loop: CASSLGLEGTETQYF. CDR3 DNA sequence: TGTGCCAGCAGCTTAGGTCTAGAGGGAACAGAGACCCAGTACTTC.

The gene calls are TRBV7-8 and TRBJ2-1; 9 nucleotides match TRBD2. Germline CDR1 reads SGHVS; CDR2 reads FQNEAQ. J lost 8 bases, V lost 4 bases, and 9 bases had no gene match. CDR3 size: 15 residues. The CDR3 region is CASSSRTSASDEQFF. CDR3 DNA sequence: TGTGCCAGCAGCTCCCGGACTAGCGCTAGCGATGAGCAGTTCTTC.

This sequence joins TRBV5-4 and TRBJ1-3; D not resolved. V lost 0 bases to trimming and J lost 4 bases, with 8 bases between them. Germline V gene lookup returns CDR1 SGHNT and CDR2 YYREEE (reference sequence). The CDR3 is made up of 14 amino acids. The CDR3 sequence: CASSLDGGGNTIYF. The CDR3 DNA reads TGTGCCAGCAGCTTGGATGGTGGGGGAAACACCATATATTTT.

This clone came up a few times. This chain uses TRBV28 with TRBJ1-1; TRBD1 matches 7 bases. Germline CDR1 is MDHEN and CDR2 is SYDVKM. This CDR3 region has 14 residues. V gave up 8 bases and J gave up 1 base; unmatched junction bases: 7. CDR3 coding DNA: TGTGCCAGCTCTCCAGGGGGGGCGAACACTGAAGCTTTCTTT. Translation: CASSPGGANTEAFF. The full variable domain, completed using reference TRBV28 and TRBJ1-1, is DVKVTQSSRYLVKRTGEKVFLECVQDMDHENMFWYRQDPGLGLRLIYFSYDVKMKEKGDIPEGYSVSREKKERFSLILESASTNQTSMYLCASSPGGANTEAFFGQGTRLTVV.

The chain's CDR3 is CASSIGVGNQPQHF. Here the CDR3 DNA reads TGTGCCAGTAGTATCGGTGTTGGCAATCAGCCCCAGCATTTT. The rearrangement links TRBV19 to TRBJ1-5, with no clear D. Germline CDR1 reads LNHDA; CDR2 reads SQIVND (reference sequence). The V end was cut by 3 bases, the J end by 2 bases, with 8 bases between. This CDR3 is 14 amino acids long.

J is TRBJ1-1 and V is TRBV5-1; the match to TRBD1 covers 8 bases. The CDR3 runs to 14 residues. Germline-derived CDR1 and CDR2 are SGHRS and YFSETQ. Unmatched junction bases numbered 8, after V lost 6 bases and J lost 4 bases. As DNA, the CDR3 is TGCGCCAGCACCGAGTTCAGGGGGCTCACTGAAGCTTTCTTT. It is translated as CASTEFRGLTEAFF.

To note about this clone: Different DNA sequences within this sample yield the same CDR3. The chain links TRBV5-1 to TRBJ1-5; the D is unclear. Germline values: CDR1 SGHRS, CDR2 YFSETQ. Trimming took off 0 bases at V and 1 base at J, with 8 bases between the two ends. This CDR3 has 15 amino acids. The CDR3 is CASSLGGVSNQPQHF. The CDR3 nucleotides are TGCGCCAGCAGCTTGGGTGGCGTGAGCAATCAGCCCCAGCATTTT.